Following are 26 T cell receptor beta chains from one sample sequenced in a study of T cell responses to AZD1222 COVID-19 vaccine. Profiling relied on immunoSEQ multiplex PCR, and the TCRdb table lists in-frame clones only, not all of them. The table has 130,000 to 150,000 clones, 90% to 95% seen once; the top ten hold 4% to 6%. Sequenced material: peripheral blood, taken on day 0 of AZD1222 vaccination. The receptors come from an adult in good health.

The chain is built from TRBV7-9 and TRBJ2-1, with 7 bases fitting TRBD2. The germline V gene encodes CDR1 SEHNR and CDR2 FQNEAQ (reference sequence). The junction had 3 bases not matched to a gene; V was cut back by 4 bases and J by 6 bases. This CDR3 is built from 13 residues. This chain's CDR3 is CASSSGGGNEQFF. The CDR3 DNA reads as TGTGCCAGCAGCTCGGGGGGAGGCAATGAGCAGTTCTTC.

J is TRBJ1-4 and V is TRBV28; maybe TRBD1 (6 bases). Germline-derived CDR1 and CDR2 are MDHEN and SYDVKM. Trimming stripped 4 bases from V and 1 base from J, with 13 bases between. The CDR3 spans 16 residues. CDR3 sequence: CASSSGGTGTNEKLFF. The CDR3 DNA follows: TGTGCCAGCAGTTCCGGGGGCACAGGAACTAATGAAAAACTGTTTTTT.

The chain uses TRBV27 and TRBJ1-4; D not resolved. Germline CDR1 MNHEY, CDR2 SMNVEV (reference sequence). This CDR3 comprises 17 residues. Trimming stripped 3 bases from V and 0 bases from J, with 14 bases between. The CDR3 region has the DNA TGTGCCAGCAGTTTTCGGTCGGGCATTGCAACTAATGAAAAACTGTTTTTT. It yields the protein CASSFRSGIATNEKLFF.

This sequence joins TRBV6-2 or TRBV6-3 and TRBJ1-1; perhaps TRBD1 as D (5 bases). Germline CDR1 reads MNHEY; CDR2 reads SVGEGT. The CDR3 runs 12 residues. V lost 0 bases and J 10 bases, leaving 9 bases between the germline ends. In nucleotides, the CDR3 is TGTGCCAGCAGTTACTCTCAGGGTACAGCTTTCTTT. This translates into CASSYSQGTAFF.

The chain is built from TRBV15 and TRBJ2-7; possibly TRBD1 for D (5 bases). The CDR3 covers 14 residues. CDR1 is LNHNV, CDR2 YYDKDF, per germline (reference sequence). The V end was cut by 3 bases, the J end by 7 bases, with 16 bases between. The CDR3 protein is CATSRGRVAREQYF. As DNA, the CDR3 is TGTGCCACCAGCAGGGGCAGGGTTGCTAGGGAGCAGTACTTC. The full variable domain, in which reference TRBV15 and TRBJ2-7 provide the parts outside the CDR3, is DAMVIQNPRYQVTQFGKPVTLSCSQTLNHNVMYWYQQKSSQAPKLLFHYYDKDFNNEADTPDNFQSRRPNTSFCFLDIRSPGLGDTAMYLCATSRGRVAREQYFGPGTRLTVT.

The V gene is TRBV14, the J gene TRBJ2-6; D not resolved. Germline V gene sequence: CDR1 SGHDN, CDR2 FVKESK. Trimming left V 9 bases short and J 8 bases short, with 14 bases between. This CDR3 spans 13 amino acids. This CDR3 reads CASTRKGSNVLTF. The CDR3 region has the DNA TGTGCCAGTACCCGGAAGGGATCCAACGTCCTGACTTTC.

This chain links TRBV7-2 with TRBJ2-7; D is undetermined. There are 15 residues in the CDR3. Trimming removed 4 bases from V and 2 bases from J, with 15 bases in between. CDR1 is SGHTA, CDR2 FQGNSA, per germline. The CDR3 DNA reads TGTGCCAGCAGCTCTTGGGGTCAGGTTCCCTACGAGCAGTACTTC. Amino acids: CASSSWGQVPYEQYF.

The rearrangement links TRBV29-1 to TRBJ2-7; TRBD2 might be the D (6 bases). The CDR3 covers 15 residues. Germline loops: CDR1 SQVTM, CDR2 ANQGSEA. V was shortened by 5 bases and J by 1 base, with 18 bases between the two germline ends. CDR3 in amino acids: CSVTISGRSSYEQYF. Written as DNA, the CDR3 is TGCAGCGTTACAATAAGCGGGCGGAGTTCCTACGAGCAGTACTTC.

CDR3 in amino acids: CSVPEGVFQPQHF. As DNA, the CDR3 is TGCAGCGTTCCGGAAGGGGTTTTTCAGCCCCAGCATTTT. J is TRBJ1-5 and V is TRBV29-1; weak D call: TRBD1 (5 bases). Germline CDR1 and CDR2: SQVTM and ANQGSEA. The V gene lost 5 bases and the J gene lost 6 bases, with 14 bases spanning the gap. The CDR3 runs 13 residues.

The rearrangement links TRBV6-5 to TRBJ1-6; D remains ambiguous. The CDR3 sequence is 16 residues long. From germline, CDR1 is MNHEY and CDR2 SVGAGI. V lost 0 bases and J lost 2, with 8 bases in between. The CDR3, as DNA: TGTGCCAGCAGTTACTCAGCAACCCCCTATAATTCACCCCTCCACTTT. This encodes CASSYSATPYNSPLHF.

This rearrangement joins TRBV27 to TRBJ1-2, with TRBD1 as a possible D gene (5 bases). This CDR3 has 13 residues. Trimming took 5 bases from V and 8 from J, leaving 15 bases between them. Germline values: CDR1 MNHEY, CDR2 SMNVEV (reference sequence). The CDR3 loop reads CASSVRDGRGYTF. CDR3 bases: TGTGCCAGCAGTGTGAGGGACGGTAGGGGCTACACCTTC.

This clone has just a few counts. The V gene is TRBV4-2, the J gene TRBJ2-7, with a tentative D call TRBD2 (6 bases). This CDR3 has 16 amino acids. Germline lookup yields CDR1 LGHNA and CDR2 YNFKEQ. The V end was cut by 3 bases, the J end by 1 base, with 16 bases between. CDR3 residues: CASSQDPGLPSYEQYF. The CDR3 coding sequence is TGTGCCAGCAGCCAGGATCCGGGACTGCCTTCCTACGAGCAGTACTTC.

This clone was found a few times. The V call is TRBV2, the J call TRBJ2-1; 12 nucleotides agree with TRBD2. The CDR3 has 16 residues. CDR1 SNHLY and CDR2 FYNNEI come from the germline V gene. V shed 5 bases and J 7 bases; nucleotides not matched to a gene: 9. The CDR3 spells CASSSWTSGVGNEQFF. Here the CDR3 DNA reads TGTGCCAGCAGTAGCTGGACTAGCGGGGTGGGGAATGAGCAGTTCTTC.

The rearrangement links TRBV28 to TRBJ2-1; TRBD2 might be the D (6 bases). The V end was cut by 5 bases, the J end by 9 bases, with 17 bases between. CDR3 length: 14 amino acids. Germline values: CDR1 MDHEN, CDR2 SYDVKM. In DNA form, the CDR3 reads TGTGCCAGCAGTCTCATTCAGACTAGGACTGAGCAGTTCTTC. This sequence encodes CASSLIQTRTEQFF.

This sequence joins TRBV6-2 or TRBV6-3 and TRBJ2-7, with D tentatively TRBD1 (6 bases). Trimming pared 2 bases from V and 3 bases from J, leaving 8 bases between. This CDR3 comprises 13 residues. The germline V gene has CDR1 MNHEY and CDR2 SVGEGT. The CDR3 DNA reads TGTGCCAGCAGTTACGGGGGCTTCTACGAGCAGTACTTC. Protein sequence: CASSYGGFYEQYF.

V gene TRBV27 combines with J gene TRBJ2-7; perhaps TRBD1 as D (6 bases). The CDR3 contains 15 residues. Germline-derived CDR1 and CDR2 are MNHEY and SMNVEV (reference sequence). Trimming took 7 bases from V and 0 from J, leaving 16 bases between them. The CDR3 sequence: CASTPFQGSSYEQYF. The CDR3 DNA sequence: TGTGCCAGCACCCCTTTCCAGGGGTCCTCCTACGAGCAGTACTTC.

The genes are TRBV19 and TRBJ2-1; D not certain. The CDR3 loop spans 13 amino acids. V was trimmed by 3 bases and J by 2 bases, leaving 5 bases between them. The germline CDR1 and CDR2 sequences are LNHDA and SQIVND (reference sequence). CDR3 coding DNA: TGTGCCAGTAGTATGACGGCCTACAATGAGCAGTTCTTC. The encoded protein is CASSMTAYNEQFF.

This chain uses TRBV3-1 (or the pseudogene TRBV3-2) with TRBJ2-5; 7 bases align to TRBD1. The CDR3 spans 13 residues. Germline CDR1 is LGHDT and CDR2 is YNNKEL (reference sequence). With V trimmed by 4 bases and J by 5 bases, 4 bases remained unmatched. CDR3: CASSRDRGETQYF. The CDR3 nucleotides are TGTGCCAGCAGCCGGGACAGAGGGGAGACCCAGTACTTC.

The V call is TRBV4-1, the J call TRBJ2-1, with D perhaps TRBD1 (6 bases). The CDR3 has 17 amino acids. With 0 bases removed from V and 2 bases from J, the gap between germline ends came to 14 bases. CDR1 is MGHRA, CDR2 YSYEKL, per germline. CDR3 nucleotides: TGCGCCAGCAGCCAAGAGAGGGCACAGGGCCCCTACAATGAGCAGTTCTTC. Translating it yields CASSQERAQGPYNEQFF.

This sequence joins TRBV7-2 and TRBJ2-2; a weak D match, TRBD2 (6 bases). Germline V CDR1 and CDR2: SGHTA, FQGNSA. The CDR3 runs to 13 residues. V was shortened by 0 bases and J by 7 bases, with 6 bases between the two germline ends. The CDR3, as DNA: TGTGCCAGCAGCTTAGCCGGGAGCGGGGAGCTGTTTTTT. It yields the protein CASSLAGSGELFF.

J is TRBJ2-5 and V is TRBV29-1; the D gene is possibly TRBD1 (6 bases). Germline CDR1 and CDR2: SQVTM and ANQGSEA. V lost 2 bases and J 4 bases, leaving 14 bases between the germline ends. The CDR3 runs 14 residues. Written as DNA, the CDR3 is TGCAGCGTTGAATCCCCCAGGGGTACAGAGACCCAGTACTTC. Translation: CSVESPRGTETQYF.

This sequence joins TRBV28 and TRBJ1-3; D is perhaps TRBD1 (5 bases). From germline, CDR1 is MDHEN and CDR2 SYDVKM. This CDR3 has 17 amino acids. The V end lost 0 bases, the J end lost 0 bases, and 12 bases lay between the germline ends. In DNA, the CDR3 is TGTGCCAGCAGTTTATGGGGGGAAGTGGGCTCTGGAAACACCATATATTTT. Protein sequence: CASSLWGEVGSGNTIYF.

V usage is TRBV18 and J usage is TRBJ1-1; no definite D call. CDR1 KGHSH and CDR2 LQKENI come from the germline V gene. The CDR3 totals 15 residues. V was pared by 2 bases and J by 1 base, with 11 bases between. In DNA, the CDR3 is TGTGCCAGCTCACCAAGTGTCGCGGCGAACACTGAAGCTTTCTTT. Translated: CASSPSVAANTEAFF.

The CDR3 here is CASSLFASGSHEQYF. CDR3 nucleotides: TGTGCCAGCAGTTTATTTGCTAGCGGTTCCCACGAGCAGTACTTC. The chain recombines TRBV27 with TRBJ2-7; TRBD2 aligns across 7 bases. The CDR3 loop spans 15 amino acids. The J segment lost 5 bases and the V segment lost 1 base, leaving 8 bases of the junction unmatched. CDR1 is MNHEY, CDR2 SMNVEV, per germline (reference sequence).

This chain links TRBV29-1 with TRBJ1-1, with 8 nucleotides matching TRBD1. The J segment lost 8 bases and the V segment lost 7 bases, leaving 12 bases of the junction unmatched. The CDR3 runs 13 residues. CDR1 SQVTM and CDR2 ANQGSEA come from the germline V gene. The CDR3 sequence is CSGGTGHEAEAFF. The CDR3 DNA follows: TGCAGCGGCGGGACAGGTCATGAGGCCGAAGCTTTCTTT. The full variable domain, completed using reference TRBV29-1 and TRBJ1-1, is SAVISQKPSRDICQRGTSLTIQCQVDSQVTMMFWYRQQPGQSLTLIATANQGSEATYESGFVIDKFPISRPNLTFSTLTVSNMSPEDSSIYLCSGGTGHEAEAFFGQGTRLTVV.

CDR3 in amino acids: CASSLDSSSVYGYTF. The CDR3 nucleotides read TGTGCCAGCAGTCTGGACAGTAGTTCGGTCTATGGCTACACCTTC. This sequence joins TRBV6-4 and TRBJ1-2, with D possibly TRBD1 on 6 matching bases. V shed 5 bases and J shed 4 bases, with 17 bases lying between them. The CDR3 covers 15 residues. Germline loops: CDR1 MRHNA, CDR2 SNTAGT.